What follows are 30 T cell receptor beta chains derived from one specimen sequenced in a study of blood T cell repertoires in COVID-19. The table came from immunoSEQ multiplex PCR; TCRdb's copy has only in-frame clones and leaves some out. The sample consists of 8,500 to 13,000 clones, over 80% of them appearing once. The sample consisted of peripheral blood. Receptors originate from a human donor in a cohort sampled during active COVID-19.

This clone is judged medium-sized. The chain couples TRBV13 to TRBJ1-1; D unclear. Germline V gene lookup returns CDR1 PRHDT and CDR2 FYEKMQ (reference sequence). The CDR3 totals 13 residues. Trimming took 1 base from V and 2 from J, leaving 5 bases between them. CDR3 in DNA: TGTGCCAGCAGCTTAGTAATTAACACTGAAGCTTTCTTT. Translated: CASSLVINTEAFF.

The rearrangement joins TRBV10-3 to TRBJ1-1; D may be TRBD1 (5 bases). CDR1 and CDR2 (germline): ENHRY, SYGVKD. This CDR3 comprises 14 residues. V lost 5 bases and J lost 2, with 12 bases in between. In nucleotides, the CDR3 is TGTGCCATCAGTCCCTTGGGGGGAAACACTGAAGCTTTCTTT. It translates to CAISPLGGNTEAFF.

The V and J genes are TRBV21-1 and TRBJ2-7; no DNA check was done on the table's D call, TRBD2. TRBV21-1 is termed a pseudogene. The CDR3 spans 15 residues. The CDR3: CASSKLGSATYEQYF. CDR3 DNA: TGTGCCAGCAGCAAGTTAGGGAGTGCGACCTACGAGCAGTACTTC.

CDR3 protein: CASSLGVYTEAFF. The CDR3 coding sequence is TGCGCCAGCAGCCTAGGCGTTTACACTGAAGCTTTCTTT. The chain recombines TRBV5-1 with TRBJ1-1, with D unclear. CDR1 and CDR2 from the germline V gene are SGHRS and YFSETQ. The V gene lost 4 bases and the J gene lost 3 bases, with 10 bases spanning the gap. The CDR3 extends over 13 amino acids.

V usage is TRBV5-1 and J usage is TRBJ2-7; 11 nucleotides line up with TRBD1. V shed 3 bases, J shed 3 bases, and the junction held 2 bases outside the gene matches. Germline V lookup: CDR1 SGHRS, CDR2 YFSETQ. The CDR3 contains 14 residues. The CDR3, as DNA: TGCGCCAGCAGCTCTGGGACAGGGGGCTACGAGCAGTACTTC. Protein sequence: CASSSGTGGYEQYF.

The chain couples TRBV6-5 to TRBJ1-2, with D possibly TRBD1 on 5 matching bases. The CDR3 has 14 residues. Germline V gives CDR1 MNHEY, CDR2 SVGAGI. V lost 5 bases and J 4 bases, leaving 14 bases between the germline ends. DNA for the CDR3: TGTGCCAGCAGTCTAGGGGCCAGCTCCTATGGCTACACCTTC. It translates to CASSLGASSYGYTF.

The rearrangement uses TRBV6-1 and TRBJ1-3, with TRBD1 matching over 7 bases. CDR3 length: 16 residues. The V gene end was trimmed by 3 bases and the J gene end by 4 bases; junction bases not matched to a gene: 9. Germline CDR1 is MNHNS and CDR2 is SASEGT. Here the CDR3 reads CASSDGDRVSGNTIYF. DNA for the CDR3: TGTGCCAGCAGTGACGGCGACAGGGTATCGGGAAACACCATATATTTT.

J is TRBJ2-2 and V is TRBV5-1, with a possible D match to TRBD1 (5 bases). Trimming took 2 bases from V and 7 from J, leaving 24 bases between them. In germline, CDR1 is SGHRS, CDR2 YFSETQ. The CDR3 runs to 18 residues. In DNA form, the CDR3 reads TGCGCCAGCAGCTTCACCTTAAGGACAATTGCGACAATCGGGGAGCTGTTTTTT. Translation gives CASSFTLRTIATIGELFF.

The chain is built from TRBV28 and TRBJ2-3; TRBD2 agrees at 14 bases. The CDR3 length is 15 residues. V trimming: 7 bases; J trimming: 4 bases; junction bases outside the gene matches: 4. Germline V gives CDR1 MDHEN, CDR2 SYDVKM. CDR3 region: CASNRLAGGPDTQYF. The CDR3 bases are TGTGCCAGCAATAGACTAGCGGGAGGGCCAGATACGCAGTATTTT.

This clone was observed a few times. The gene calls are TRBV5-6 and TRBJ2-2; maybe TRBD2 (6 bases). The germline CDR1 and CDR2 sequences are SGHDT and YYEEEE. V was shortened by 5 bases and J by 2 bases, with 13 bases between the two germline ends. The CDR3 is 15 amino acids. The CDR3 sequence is CASSIGGSNTGELFF. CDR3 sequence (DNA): TGTGCCAGCAGTATCGGGGGTTCCAACACCGGGGAGCTGTTTTTT.

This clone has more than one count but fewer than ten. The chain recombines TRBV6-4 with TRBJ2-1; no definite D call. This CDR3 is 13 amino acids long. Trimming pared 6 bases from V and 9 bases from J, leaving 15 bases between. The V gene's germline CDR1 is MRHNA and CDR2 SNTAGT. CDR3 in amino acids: CASSRSQTGEQFF. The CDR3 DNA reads TGTGCCAGCAGCCGGTCCCAGACGGGTGAGCAGTTCTTC.

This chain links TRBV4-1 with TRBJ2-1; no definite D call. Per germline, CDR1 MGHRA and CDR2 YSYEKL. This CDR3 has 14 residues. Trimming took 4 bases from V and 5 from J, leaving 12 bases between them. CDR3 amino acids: CASSPLNTNNEQFF. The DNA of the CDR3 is TGCGCCAGCAGCCCGCTTAATACAAACAATGAGCAGTTCTTC.

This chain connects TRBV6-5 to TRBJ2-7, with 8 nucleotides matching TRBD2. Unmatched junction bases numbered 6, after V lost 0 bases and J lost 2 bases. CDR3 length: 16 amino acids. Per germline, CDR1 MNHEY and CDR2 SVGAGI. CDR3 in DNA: TGTGCCAGCAGTTACTCGCGCCCCGGGAGGGCCTACGAGCAGTACTTC. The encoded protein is CASSYSRPGRAYEQYF.

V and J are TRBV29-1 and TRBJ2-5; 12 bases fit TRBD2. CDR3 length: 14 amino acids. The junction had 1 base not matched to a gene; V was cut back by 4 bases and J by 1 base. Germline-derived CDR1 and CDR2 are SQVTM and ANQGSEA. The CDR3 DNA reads TGCAGCGTTGCGACTAGCGGGAGCCAAGAGACCCAGTACTTC. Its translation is CSVATSGSQETQYF.

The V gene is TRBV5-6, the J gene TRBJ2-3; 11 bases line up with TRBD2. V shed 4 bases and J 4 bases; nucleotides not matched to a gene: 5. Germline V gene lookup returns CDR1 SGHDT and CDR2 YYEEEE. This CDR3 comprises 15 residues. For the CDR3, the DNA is TGTGCCAGCAGCGTGCTAGCGGGAGGCTCAGATACGCAGTATTTT. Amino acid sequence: CASSVLAGGSDTQYF.

This chain's CDR3 is CASSRDRGRGAEAFF. CDR3 bases: TGTGCCAGCAGTAGGGACAGGGGGCGAGGGGCTGAAGCTTTCTTT. The J gene is TRBJ1-1, the V gene TRBV6-5, with 12 bases matching TRBD1. This CDR3 is 15 amino acids long. With 5 bases clipped from V and 6 bases from J, the junction kept 7 bases outside the gene matches. Germline values: CDR1 MNHEY, CDR2 SVGAGI.

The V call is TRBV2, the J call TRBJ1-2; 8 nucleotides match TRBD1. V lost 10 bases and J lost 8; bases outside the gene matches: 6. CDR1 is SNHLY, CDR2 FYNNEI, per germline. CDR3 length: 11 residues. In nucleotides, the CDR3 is TGTGCCACCGGACAGGGCCTCGGCTACACCTTC. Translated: CATGQGLGYTF.

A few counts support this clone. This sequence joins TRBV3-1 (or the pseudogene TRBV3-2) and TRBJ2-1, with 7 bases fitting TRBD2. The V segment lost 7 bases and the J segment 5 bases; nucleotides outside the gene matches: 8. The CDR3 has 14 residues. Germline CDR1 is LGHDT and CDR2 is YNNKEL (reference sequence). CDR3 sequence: CASNEGTINNEQFF. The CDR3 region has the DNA TGTGCCAGCAACGAAGGGACTATTAACAATGAGCAGTTCTTC.

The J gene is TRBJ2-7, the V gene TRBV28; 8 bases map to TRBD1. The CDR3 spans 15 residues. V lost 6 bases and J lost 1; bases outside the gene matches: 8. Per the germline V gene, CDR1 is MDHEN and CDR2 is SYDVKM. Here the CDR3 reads CASRPDRVKSYEQYF. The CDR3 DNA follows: TGTGCCAGCAGGCCGGACAGGGTGAAATCCTACGAGCAGTACTTC.

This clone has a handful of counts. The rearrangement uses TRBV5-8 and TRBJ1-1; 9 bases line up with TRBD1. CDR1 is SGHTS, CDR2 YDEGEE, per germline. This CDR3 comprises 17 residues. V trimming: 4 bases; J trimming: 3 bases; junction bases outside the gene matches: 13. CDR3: CASSPDLLTGGYTEAFF. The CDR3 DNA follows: TGTGCCAGCAGCCCGGACCTACTGACAGGGGGATACACTGAAGCTTTCTTT.

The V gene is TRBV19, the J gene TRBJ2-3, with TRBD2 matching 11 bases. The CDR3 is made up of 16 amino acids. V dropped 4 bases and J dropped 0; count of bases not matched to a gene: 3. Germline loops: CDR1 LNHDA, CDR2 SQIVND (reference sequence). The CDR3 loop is CASSNRLAGSTDTQYF. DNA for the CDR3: TGTGCCAGTAGTAACCGACTAGCGGGAAGCACAGATACGCAGTATTTT.

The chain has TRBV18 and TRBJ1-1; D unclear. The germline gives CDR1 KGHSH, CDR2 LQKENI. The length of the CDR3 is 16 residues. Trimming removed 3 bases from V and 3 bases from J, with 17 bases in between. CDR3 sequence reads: CASSPVGLHRDTEAFF. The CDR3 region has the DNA TGTGCCAGCTCACCGGTGGGTCTTCACCGGGACACTGAAGCTTTCTTT.

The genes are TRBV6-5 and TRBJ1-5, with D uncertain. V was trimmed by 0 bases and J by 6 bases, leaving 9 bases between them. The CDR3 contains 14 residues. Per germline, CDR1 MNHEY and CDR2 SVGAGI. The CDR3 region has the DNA TGTGCCAGCAGTTACTCGCCCGGGTTTCAGCCCCAGCATTTT. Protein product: CASSYSPGFQPQHF.

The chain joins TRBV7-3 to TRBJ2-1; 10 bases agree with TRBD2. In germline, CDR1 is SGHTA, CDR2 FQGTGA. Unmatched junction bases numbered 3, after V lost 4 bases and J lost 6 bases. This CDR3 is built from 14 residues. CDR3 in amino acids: CASSWLAGANEQFF. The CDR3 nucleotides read TGTGCCAGCAGCTGGCTAGCGGGAGCCAATGAGCAGTTCTTC.

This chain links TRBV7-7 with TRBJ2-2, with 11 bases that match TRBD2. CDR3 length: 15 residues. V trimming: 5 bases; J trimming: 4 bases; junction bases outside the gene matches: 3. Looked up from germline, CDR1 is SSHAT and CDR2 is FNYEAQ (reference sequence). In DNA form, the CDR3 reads TGTGCCAGCAGCGTCGGACTAGCGGGCACCGGGGAGCTGTTTTTT. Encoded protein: CASSVGLAGTGELFF. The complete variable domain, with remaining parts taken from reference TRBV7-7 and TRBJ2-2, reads GAGVSQSPRYKVTKRGQDVTLRCDPISSHATLYWYQQALGQGPEFLTYFNYEAQPDKSGLPSDRFSAERPEGSISTLTIQRTEQRDSAMYRCASSVGLAGTGELFFGEGSRLTVL.

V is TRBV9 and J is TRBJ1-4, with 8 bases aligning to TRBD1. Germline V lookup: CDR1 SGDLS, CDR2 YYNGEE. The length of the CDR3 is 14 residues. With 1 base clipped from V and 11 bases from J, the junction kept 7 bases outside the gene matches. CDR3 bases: TGTGCCAGCAGCGTACTCACAGGGGGAGGGAAACTGTTTTTT. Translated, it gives CASSVLTGGGKLFF.

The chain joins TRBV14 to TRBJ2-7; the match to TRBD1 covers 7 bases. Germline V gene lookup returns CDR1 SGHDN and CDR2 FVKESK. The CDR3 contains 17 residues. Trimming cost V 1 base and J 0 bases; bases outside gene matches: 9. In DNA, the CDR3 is TGTGCCAGCAGCCAAGGAAGAGGGGGCGCACTCTCCTACGAGCAGTACTTC. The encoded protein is CASSQGRGGALSYEQYF.

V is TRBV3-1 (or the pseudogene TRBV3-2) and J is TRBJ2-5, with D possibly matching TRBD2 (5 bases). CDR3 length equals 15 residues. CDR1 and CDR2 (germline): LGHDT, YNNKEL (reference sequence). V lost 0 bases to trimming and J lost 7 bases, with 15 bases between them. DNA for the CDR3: TGTGCCAGCAGCCAAGATTTTCGGCGGAGCGGGACCCAGTACTTC. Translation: CASSQDFRRSGTQYF.

CDR3 in amino acids: CASALFLYQPQHF. The CDR3, as DNA: TGTGCCAGCGCCCTTTTTCTATATCAGCCCCAGCATTTT. The chain is built from TRBV28 and TRBJ1-5; D is unclear. Per the germline V gene, CDR1 is MDHEN and CDR2 is SYDVKM. Trimming stripped 8 bases from V and 5 bases from J, with 13 bases between. This CDR3 has 13 residues.

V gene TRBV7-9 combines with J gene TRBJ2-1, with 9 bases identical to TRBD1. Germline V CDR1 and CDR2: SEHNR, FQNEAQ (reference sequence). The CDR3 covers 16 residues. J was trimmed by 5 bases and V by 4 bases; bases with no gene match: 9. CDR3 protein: CASSSLPGQGDNEQFF. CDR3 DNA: TGTGCCAGCAGCTCGCTCCCGGGACAGGGAGACAATGAGCAGTTCTTC.